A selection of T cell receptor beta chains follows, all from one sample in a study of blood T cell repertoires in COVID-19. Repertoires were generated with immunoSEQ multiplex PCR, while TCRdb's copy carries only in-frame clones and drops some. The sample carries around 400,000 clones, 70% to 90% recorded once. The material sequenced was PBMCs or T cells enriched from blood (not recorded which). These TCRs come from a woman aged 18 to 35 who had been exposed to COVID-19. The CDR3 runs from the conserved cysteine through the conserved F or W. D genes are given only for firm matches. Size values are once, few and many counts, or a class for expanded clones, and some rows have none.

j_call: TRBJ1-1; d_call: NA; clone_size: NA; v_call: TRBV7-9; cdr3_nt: TGTGCCAGCAGCTTACATATCAACATGAACACTGAAGCTTTCTTT; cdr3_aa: CASSLHINMNTEAFF
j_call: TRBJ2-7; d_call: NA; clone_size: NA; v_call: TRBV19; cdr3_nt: TGTGCCAGTAGTATAAAGGAGGGGTTGGTCTACGAGCAGTACTTC; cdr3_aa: CASSIKEGLVYEQYF
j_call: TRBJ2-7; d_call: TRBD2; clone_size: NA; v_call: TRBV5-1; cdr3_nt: TGCGCCAGCAGCTTGGGTGTTGGTAGCGGGGTTAAGTCCTACGAGCAGTACTTC; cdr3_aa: CASSLGVGSGVKSYEQYF
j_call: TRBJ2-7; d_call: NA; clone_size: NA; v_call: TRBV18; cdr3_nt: TGTGCCAGCTCACCACGTGTAGCCACGTTTTACGAGCAGTACTTC; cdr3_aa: CASSPRVATFYEQYF
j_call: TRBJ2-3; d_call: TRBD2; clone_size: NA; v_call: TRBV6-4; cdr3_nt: TGTGCCAGCAGCTTAGCGGGAGCCACAGATACGCAGTATTTT; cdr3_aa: CASSLAGATDTQYF
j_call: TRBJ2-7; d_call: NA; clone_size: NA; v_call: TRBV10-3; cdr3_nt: TGTGCCATCAGTCGGACATCCTACGAGCAGTACTTC; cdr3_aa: CAISRTSYEQYF
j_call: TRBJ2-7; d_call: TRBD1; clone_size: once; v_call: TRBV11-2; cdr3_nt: TGTGCCAGCAGCTTAGCAACAGGGGGAGAGCAGTACTTC; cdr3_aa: CASSLATGGEQYF
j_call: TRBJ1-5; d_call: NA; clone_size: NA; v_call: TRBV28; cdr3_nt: TGTGCCAGCAGTTTAGCGGCAGGGGAGCTCAATCAGCCCCAGCATTTT; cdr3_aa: CASSLAAGELNQPQHF
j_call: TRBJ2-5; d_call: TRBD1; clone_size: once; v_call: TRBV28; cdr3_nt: TGTGCCAGCCGAGGACAGGGGGCATTGTACCAAGAGACCCAGTACTTC; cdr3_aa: CASRGQGALYQETQYF
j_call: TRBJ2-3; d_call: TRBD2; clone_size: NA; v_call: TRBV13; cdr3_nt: TGTGCCAGCAGCTCCTCACTAGCGGGGGGCCTGGTAGATACGCAGTATTTT; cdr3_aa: CASSSSLAGGLVDTQYF
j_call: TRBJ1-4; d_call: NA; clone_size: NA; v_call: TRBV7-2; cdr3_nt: TGTGCCAGCAGCTTAGCGGACAGCTTATCTAATGAAAAACTGTTTTTT; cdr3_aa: CASSLADSLSNEKLFF
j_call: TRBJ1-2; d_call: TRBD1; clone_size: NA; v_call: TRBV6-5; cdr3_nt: TGTGCCAGCAGCAAAACCGGGACAGTGAACTATGGCTACACCTTC; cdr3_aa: CASSKTGTVNYGYTF
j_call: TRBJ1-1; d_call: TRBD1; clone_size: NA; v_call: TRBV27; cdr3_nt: TGTGCCAGCAGTTCCCGGGGGACAGGTAACCTCTTGAACACTGAAGCTTTCTTT; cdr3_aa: CASSSRGTGNLLNTEAFF
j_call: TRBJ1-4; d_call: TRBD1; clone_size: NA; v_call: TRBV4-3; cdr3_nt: TGCGCCAGCAGCCAACTTACCATCAGGGGGGCGAATGAAAAACTGTTTTTT; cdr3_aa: CASSQLTIRGANEKLFF
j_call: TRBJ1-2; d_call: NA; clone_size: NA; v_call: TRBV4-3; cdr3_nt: TGCGCCAGCAGCCAAGGTCGGAGCGGGAACTATGGCTACACCTTC; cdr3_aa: CASSQGRSGNYGYTF
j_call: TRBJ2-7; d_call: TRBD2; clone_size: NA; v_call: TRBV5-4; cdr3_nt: TGTGCCAGCAGGTATAGCGGGGGGCGTTCCTACGAGCAGTACTTC; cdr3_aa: CASRYSGGRSYEQYF
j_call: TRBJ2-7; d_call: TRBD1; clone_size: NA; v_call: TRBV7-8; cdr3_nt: TGTGCCAGCAGCAACGGAAACAGGGGGTTCTCCGAGCAGTACTTC; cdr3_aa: CASSNGNRGFSEQYF
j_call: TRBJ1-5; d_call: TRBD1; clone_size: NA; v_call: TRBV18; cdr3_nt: TGTGCCAGCTCCACCAGGGACAGGGAGGGGGAACCCCAGCATTTT; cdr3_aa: CASSTRDREGEPQHF
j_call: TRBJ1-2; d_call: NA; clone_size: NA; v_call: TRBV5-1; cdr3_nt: TGCGCCAGCAGCTATGTAACGGGAGAGTATGGCTACACCTTC; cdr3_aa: CASSYVTGEYGYTF
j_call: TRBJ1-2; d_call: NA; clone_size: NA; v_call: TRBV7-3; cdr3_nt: TGTGCCAGCAGCTTACCATCGGGGAATGGCTACACCTTC; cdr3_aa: CASSLPSGNGYTF
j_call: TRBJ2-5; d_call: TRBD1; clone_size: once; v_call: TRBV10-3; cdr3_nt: TGTGCCACGCTCCAGACAGGGGAGGAGACCCAGTACTTC; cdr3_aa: CATLQTGEETQYF
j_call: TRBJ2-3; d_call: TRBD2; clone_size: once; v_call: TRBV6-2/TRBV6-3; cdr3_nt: TGTGCCAGCAGTTACACGGGGGGGCCGAATACGCAGTATTTT; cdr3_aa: CASSYTGGPNTQYF
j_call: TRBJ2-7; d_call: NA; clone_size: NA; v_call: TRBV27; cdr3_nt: TGTGCCAGCGCACGGGGAGAGGAGTCCTACGAGCAGTACTTC; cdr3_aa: CASARGEESYEQYF
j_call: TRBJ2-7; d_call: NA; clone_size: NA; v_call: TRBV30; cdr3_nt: TGTGCCTGGAGTGTGGGGGGGGGCTCCGCCGAGCAGTACTTC; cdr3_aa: CAWSVGGGSAEQYF
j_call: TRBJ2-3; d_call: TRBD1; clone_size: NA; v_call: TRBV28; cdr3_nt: TGTGCCAGCAGGCCGAACTACGGGACAGGGACGGGCACAGATACGCAGTATTTT; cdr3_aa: CASRPNYGTGTGTDTQYF